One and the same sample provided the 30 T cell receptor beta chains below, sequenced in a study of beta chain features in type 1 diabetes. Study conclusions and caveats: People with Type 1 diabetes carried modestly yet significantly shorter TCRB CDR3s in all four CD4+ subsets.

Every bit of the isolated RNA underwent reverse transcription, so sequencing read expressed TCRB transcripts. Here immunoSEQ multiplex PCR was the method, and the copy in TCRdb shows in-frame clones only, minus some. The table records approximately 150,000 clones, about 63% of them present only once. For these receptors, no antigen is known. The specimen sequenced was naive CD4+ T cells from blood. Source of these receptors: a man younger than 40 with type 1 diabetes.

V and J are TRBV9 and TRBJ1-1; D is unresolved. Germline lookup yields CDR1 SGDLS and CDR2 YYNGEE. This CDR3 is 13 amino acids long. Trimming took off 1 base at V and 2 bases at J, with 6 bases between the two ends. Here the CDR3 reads CASSVLDNTEAFF. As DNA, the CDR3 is TGTGCCAGCAGCGTACTGGACAACACTGAAGCTTTCTTT.

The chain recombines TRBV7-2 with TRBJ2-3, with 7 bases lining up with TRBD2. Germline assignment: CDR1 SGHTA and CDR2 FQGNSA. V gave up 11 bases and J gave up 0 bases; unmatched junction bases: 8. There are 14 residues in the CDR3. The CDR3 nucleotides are TGTGCCGTAGCGGGCGGTTCTAGCACAGATACGCAGTATTTT. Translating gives CAVAGGSSTDTQYF.

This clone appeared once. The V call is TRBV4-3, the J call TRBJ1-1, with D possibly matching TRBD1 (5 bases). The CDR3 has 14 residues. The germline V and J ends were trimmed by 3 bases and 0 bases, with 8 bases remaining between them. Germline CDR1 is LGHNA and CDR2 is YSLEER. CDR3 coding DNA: TGCGCCAGCAGCCACCAAGGGGTGAACACTGAAGCTTTCTTT. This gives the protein CASSHQGVNTEAFF.

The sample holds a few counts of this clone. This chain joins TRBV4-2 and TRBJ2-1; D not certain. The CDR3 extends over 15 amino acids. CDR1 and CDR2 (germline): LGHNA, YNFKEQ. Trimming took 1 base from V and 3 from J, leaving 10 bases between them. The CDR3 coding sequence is TGTGCCAGCAGCCAAGTTACGCTGGACTACAATGAGCAGTTCTTC. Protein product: CASSQVTLDYNEQFF.

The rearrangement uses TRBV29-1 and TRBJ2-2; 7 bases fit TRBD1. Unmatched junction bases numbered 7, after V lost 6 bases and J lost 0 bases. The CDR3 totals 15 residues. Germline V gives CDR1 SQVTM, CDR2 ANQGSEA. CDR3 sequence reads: CSVQGTVSNTGELFF. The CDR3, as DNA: TGCAGCGTCCAAGGGACAGTATCGAACACCGGGGAGCTGTTTTTT.

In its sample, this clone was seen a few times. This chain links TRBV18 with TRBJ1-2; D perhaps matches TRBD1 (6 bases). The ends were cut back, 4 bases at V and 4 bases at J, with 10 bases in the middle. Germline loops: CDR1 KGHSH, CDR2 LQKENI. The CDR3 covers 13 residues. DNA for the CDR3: TGTGCCAGCTCACTCCAGGGGACCTATGGCTACACCTTC. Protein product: CASSLQGTYGYTF.

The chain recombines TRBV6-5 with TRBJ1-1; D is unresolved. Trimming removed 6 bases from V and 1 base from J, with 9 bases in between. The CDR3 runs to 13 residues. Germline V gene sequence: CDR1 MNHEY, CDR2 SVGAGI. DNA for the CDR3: TGTGCCAGCAGAAATACACCGAACACTGAAGCTTTCTTT. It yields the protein CASRNTPNTEAFF.

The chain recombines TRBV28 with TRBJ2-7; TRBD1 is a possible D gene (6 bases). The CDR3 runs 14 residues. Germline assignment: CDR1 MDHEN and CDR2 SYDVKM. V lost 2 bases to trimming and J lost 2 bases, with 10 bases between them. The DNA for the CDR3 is TGTGCCAGCAGTTTAATAGGACAGACCTACGAGCAGTACTTC. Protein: CASSLIGQTYEQYF.

Here the CDR3 DNA reads TGTGCCAGCAGTTGGGTCCGGGGGGTTCAATCACCCCTCCACTTT. It specifies CASSWVRGVQSPLHF. J is TRBJ1-6 and V is TRBV6-5, with a tentative D call TRBD1 (5 bases). This CDR3 contains 15 residues. The germline V gene has CDR1 MNHEY and CDR2 SVGAGI. Trimming took off 4 bases at V and 10 bases at J, with 17 bases between the two ends.

The chain's CDR3 is CASSEERTGELFF. CDR3 nucleotides: TGTGCCAGCAGTGAAGAGCGTACCGGGGAGCTGTTTTTT. The J gene is TRBJ2-2, the V gene TRBV2; D is undetermined. V was shortened by 1 base and J by 5 bases, with 5 bases between the two germline ends. The V gene's germline CDR1 is SNHLY and CDR2 FYNNEI. CDR3 length equals 13 residues.

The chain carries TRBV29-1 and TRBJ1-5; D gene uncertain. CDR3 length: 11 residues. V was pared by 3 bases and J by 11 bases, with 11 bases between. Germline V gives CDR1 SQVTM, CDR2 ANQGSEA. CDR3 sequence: CSVEYFGAQHF. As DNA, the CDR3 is TGCAGCGTTGAGTACTTTGGGGCCCAGCATTTT.

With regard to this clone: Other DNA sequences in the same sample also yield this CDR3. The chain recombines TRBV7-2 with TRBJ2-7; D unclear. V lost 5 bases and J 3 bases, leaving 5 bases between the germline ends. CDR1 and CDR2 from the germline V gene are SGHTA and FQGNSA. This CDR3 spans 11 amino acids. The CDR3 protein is CASSPGYEQYF. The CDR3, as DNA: TGTGCCAGCAGCCCTGGCTACGAGCAGTACTTC.

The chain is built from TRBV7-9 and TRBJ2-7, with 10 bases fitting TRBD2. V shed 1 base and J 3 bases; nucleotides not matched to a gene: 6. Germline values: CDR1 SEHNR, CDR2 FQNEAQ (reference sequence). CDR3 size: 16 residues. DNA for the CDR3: TGTGCCAGCAGCTTAGTCGGTGGGACTAGCGTCTACGAGCAGTACTTC. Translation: CASSLVGGTSVYEQYF. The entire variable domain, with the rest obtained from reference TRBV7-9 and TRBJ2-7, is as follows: DTGVSQNPRHKITKRGQNVTFRCDPISEHNRLYWYRQTLGQGPEFLTYFQNEAQLEKSRLLSDRFSAERPKGSFSTLEIQRTEQGDSAMYLCASSLVGGTSVYEQYFGPGTRLTVT.

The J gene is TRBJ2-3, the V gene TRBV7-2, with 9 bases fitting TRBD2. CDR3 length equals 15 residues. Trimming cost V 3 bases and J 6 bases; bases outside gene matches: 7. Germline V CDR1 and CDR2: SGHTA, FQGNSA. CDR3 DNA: TGTGCCAGCAGCTTTTGGCGGGGGGGCGCGGATACGCAGTATTTT. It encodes CASSFWRGGADTQYF.

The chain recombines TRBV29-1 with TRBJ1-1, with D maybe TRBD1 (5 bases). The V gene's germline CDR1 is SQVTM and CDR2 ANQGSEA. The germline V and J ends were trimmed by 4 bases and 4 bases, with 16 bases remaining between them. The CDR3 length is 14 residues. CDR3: CSVGCVETVTEAFF. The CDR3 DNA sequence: TGCAGCGTTGGTTGTGTGGAGACAGTCACTGAAGCTTTCTTT.

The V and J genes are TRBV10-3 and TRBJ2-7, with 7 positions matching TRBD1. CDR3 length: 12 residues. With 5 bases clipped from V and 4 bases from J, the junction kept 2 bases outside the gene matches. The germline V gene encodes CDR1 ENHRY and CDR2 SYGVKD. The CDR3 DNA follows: TGTGCCATCAGTCAACAGGGGTACGAGCAGTACTTC. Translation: CAISQQGYEQYF.

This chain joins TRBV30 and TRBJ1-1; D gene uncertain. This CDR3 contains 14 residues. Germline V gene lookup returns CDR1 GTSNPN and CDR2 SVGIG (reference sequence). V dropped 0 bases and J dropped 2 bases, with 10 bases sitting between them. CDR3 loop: CAWSVPTVNTEAFF. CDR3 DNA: TGTGCCTGGAGTGTACCGACGGTAAACACTGAAGCTTTCTTT.

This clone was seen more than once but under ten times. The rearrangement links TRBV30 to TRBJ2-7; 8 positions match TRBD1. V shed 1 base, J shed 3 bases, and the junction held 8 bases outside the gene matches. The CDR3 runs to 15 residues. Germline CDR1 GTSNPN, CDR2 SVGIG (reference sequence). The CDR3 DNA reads TGTGCCTGGAGTGCCGACCGGGACAGGCACTACGAGCAGTACTTC. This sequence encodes CAWSADRDRHYEQYF.

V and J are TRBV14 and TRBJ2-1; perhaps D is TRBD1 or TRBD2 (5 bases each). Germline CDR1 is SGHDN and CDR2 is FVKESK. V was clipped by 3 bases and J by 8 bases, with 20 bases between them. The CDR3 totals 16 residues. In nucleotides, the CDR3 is TGTGCCAGCAGCCAGCAGCCGGGACGCTTTTCGGATGAGCAGTTCTTC. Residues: CASSQQPGRFSDEQFF.

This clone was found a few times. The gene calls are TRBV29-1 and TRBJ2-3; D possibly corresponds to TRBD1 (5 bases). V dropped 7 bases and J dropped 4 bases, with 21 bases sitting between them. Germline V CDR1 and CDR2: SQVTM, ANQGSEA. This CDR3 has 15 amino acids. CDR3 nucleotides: TGCAGCGGACGAAGGGGCCAGTTGGGGTCAGATACGCAGTATTTT. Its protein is CSGRRGQLGSDTQYF.

For the CDR3, the DNA is TGTGCCAGCAGCCAGGGACAGCCAACTAATGAAAAACTGTTTTTT. Residues: CASSQGQPTNEKLFF. The chain joins TRBV11-2 to TRBJ1-4; TRBD1 aligns across 7 bases. CDR3 length: 15 amino acids. CDR1 and CDR2 from the germline V gene are SGHAT and FQNNGV. After removal of 5 bases from V and 0 bases from J, the junction contained 3 bases not matched to a gene.

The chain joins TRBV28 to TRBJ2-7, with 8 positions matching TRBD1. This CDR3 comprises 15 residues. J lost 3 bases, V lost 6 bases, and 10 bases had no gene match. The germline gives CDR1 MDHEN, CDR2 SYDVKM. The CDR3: CASSPDRAPRYEQYF. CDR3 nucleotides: TGTGCCAGCAGCCCGGACAGGGCCCCTCGCTACGAGCAGTACTTC. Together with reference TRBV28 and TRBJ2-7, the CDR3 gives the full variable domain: DVKVTQSSRYLVKRTGEKVFLECVQDMDHENMFWYRQDPGLGLRLIYFSYDVKMKEKGDIPEGYSVSREKKERFSLILESASTNQTSMYLCASSPDRAPRYEQYFGPGTRLTVT.

The CDR3 bases are TGTGCCAGCCTAGATCGCAGGGAAAGGGTCTTTAATTCACCCCTCCACTTT. The encoded protein is CASLDRRERVFNSPLHF. V is TRBV7-9 and J is TRBJ1-6, with a tentative D call TRBD1 (5 bases). CDR1 is SEHNR and CDR2 is FQNEAQ in the germline V gene (reference sequence). Trimming left V 8 bases short and J 6 bases short, with 23 bases between. The CDR3 has 17 amino acids.

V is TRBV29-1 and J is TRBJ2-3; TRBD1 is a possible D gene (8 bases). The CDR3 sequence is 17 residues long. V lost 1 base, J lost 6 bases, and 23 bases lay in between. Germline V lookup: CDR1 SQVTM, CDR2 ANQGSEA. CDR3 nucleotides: TGCAGCGTTGAAGTCCCAAACCGGGACAGGCGGGGGGATACGCAGTATTTT. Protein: CSVEVPNRDRRGDTQYF.

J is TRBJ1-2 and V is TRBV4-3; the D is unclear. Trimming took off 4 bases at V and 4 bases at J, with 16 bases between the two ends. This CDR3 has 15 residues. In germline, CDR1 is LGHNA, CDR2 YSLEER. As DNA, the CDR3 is TGCGCCAGCAGCCCCGCAGATCGGCAGAGCTATGGCTACACCTTC. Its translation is CASSPADRQSYGYTF.

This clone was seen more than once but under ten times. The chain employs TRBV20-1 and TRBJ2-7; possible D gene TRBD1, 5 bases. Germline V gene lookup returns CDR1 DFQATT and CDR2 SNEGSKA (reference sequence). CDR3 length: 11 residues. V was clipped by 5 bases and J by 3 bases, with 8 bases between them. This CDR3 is CSAPGHYEQYF. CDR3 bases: TGCAGTGCTCCTGGACACTACGAGCAGTACTTC.

As DNA, the CDR3 is TGTGCCAGCAGTTACGGGACAGGGACTTATCAAGAGACCCAGTACTTC. It translates to CASSYGTGTYQETQYF. The genes are TRBV6-5 and TRBJ2-5, with 9 positions matching TRBD1. Germline V gives CDR1 MNHEY, CDR2 SVGAGI. The CDR3 has 16 amino acids. J lost 2 bases, V lost 2 bases, and 6 bases had no gene match.

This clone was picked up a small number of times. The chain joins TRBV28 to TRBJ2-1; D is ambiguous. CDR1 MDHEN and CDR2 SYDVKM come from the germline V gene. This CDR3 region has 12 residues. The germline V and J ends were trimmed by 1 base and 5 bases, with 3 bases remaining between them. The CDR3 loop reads CASSLSNNEQFF. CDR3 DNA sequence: TGTGCCAGCAGTTTATCCAACAATGAGCAGTTCTTC. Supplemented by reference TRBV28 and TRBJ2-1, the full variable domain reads DVKVTQSSRYLVKRTGEKVFLECVQDMDHENMFWYRQDPGLGLRLIYFSYDVKMKEKGDIPEGYSVSREKKERFSLILESASTNQTSMYLCASSLSNNEQFFGPGTRLTVL.

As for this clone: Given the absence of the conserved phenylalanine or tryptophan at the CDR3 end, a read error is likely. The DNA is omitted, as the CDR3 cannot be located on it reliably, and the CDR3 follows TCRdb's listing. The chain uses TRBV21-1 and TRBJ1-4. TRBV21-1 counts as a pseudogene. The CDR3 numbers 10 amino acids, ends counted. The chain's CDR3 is CASSEADQSS.

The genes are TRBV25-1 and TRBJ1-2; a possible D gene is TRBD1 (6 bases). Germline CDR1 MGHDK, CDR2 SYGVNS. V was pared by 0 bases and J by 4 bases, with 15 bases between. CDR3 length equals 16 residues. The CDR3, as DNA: TGTGCCAGCAGTGAATACGGGGGCCCTCTGGTCTATGGCTACACCTTC. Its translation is CASSEYGGPLVYGYTF.